One sample yielded the 28 T cell receptor beta chains listed below, sequenced in a study of T-cell memory formation after mild COVID-19. TCRdb reanalysed the 5' RACE reads using MiXCR and keeps one entry per CDR3 protein. The sample has more than 250,000 distinct CDR3 sequences, 15% to 20% seen once. The specimen sequenced was PBMCs or a T cell subset sorted from them (not recorded which). These receptors were taken from a man aged 18 to 30 who had mild COVID-19 (a few samples of this study predate the infection). Cell type and time point are not known.

This clonotype was observed a few times. This chain joins TRBV3-1 and TRBJ2-5, with 9 bases that match TRBD2. CDR1 LGHDT and CDR2 YNNKEL come from the germline V gene (reference sequence). This CDR3 comprises 15 residues. V lost 4 bases to trimming and J lost 5 bases; unmatched junction nucleotides: 8. The CDR3, as DNA: TGTGCCAGCAGCCGTTTAGGGCGGGGGGGCGAGACCCAGTACTTC. Its translation is CASSRLGRGGETQYF.

The gene calls are TRBV7-3 and TRBJ2-3, with a possible D match to TRBD1 (7 bases). Germline CDR1 reads SGHTA; CDR2 reads FQGTGA. Trimming removed 7 bases from V and 0 bases from J, with 8 bases in between. The CDR3 length is 13 residues. In nucleotides, the CDR3 is TGTGCCAGCACAGGGGGGAGCACAGATACGCAGTATTTT. Protein: CASTGGSTDTQYF. The variable domain in full, with the rest retrieved from reference TRBV7-3 and TRBJ2-3, is GAGVSQTPSNKVTEKGKYVELRCDPISGHTALYWYRQSLGQGPEFLIYFQGTGAADDSGLPNDRFFAVRPEGSVSTLKIQRTERGDSAVYLCASTGGSTDTQYFGPGTRLTVL.

This chain links TRBV3-1 with TRBJ2-7; no clear D. This CDR3 spans 12 amino acids. CDR1 is LGHDT and CDR2 is YNNKEL in the germline V gene (reference sequence). V dropped 2 bases and J dropped 9 bases, with 11 bases sitting between them. CDR3 residues: CASSQLGQRQYV. The CDR3 region has the DNA TGTGCCAGCAGCCAATTGGGCCAGCGGCAGTACGTC.

This clonotype was counted ten times or more. CDR3 nucleotides: TGTGCCACCGGGACCGGGACAGGGTATCAAGGCTACACCTTC. This translates into CATGTGTGYQGYTF. This chain joins TRBV10-3 and TRBJ1-2; 9 bases align to TRBD1. CDR3 length: 14 residues. V lost 10 bases to trimming and J lost 8 bases; unmatched junction nucleotides: 14. Germline V gives CDR1 ENHRY, CDR2 SYGVKD.

The chain carries TRBV9 and TRBJ2-3, with D unresolved. Per the germline V gene, CDR1 is SGDLS and CDR2 is YYNGEE. The CDR3 extends over 12 amino acids. Trimming took off 3 bases at V and 5 bases at J, with 7 bases between the two ends. CDR3 sequence (DNA): TGTGCCAGCAGCGCCGCGTTAGATACGCAGTATTTT. It encodes CASSAALDTQYF.

This clonotype was detected ten times or more. The chain couples TRBV7-9 to TRBJ2-7; D is ambiguous. V lost 3 bases and J 7 bases, leaving 7 bases between the germline ends. CDR3 size: 11 residues. The germline V gene encodes CDR1 SEHNR and CDR2 FQNEAQ (reference sequence). For the CDR3, the DNA is TGTGCCAGCAGCTTGTCCCTAGAGCAGTACTTC. Translating gives CASSLSLEQYF.

The chain links TRBV7-2 to TRBJ2-5, with D uncertain. Trimming left V 0 bases short and J 5 bases short, with 7 bases between. CDR1 and CDR2 (germline): SGHTA, FQGNSA. The CDR3 covers 13 residues. CDR3 DNA: TGTGCCAGCAGCTTAGCGATCCCTGAGACCCAGTACTTC. This gives the protein CASSLAIPETQYF. Full variable domain (missing parts from reference TRBV7-2 and TRBJ2-5): GAGVSQSPSNKVTEKGKDVELRCDPISGHTALYWYRQSLGQGLEFLIYFQGNSAPDKSGLPSDRFSAERTGGSVSTLTIQRTQQEDSAVYLCASSLAIPETQYFGPGTRLLVL.

This clonotype was picked up a small number of times. This sequence joins TRBV12-3 or TRBV12-4 and TRBJ2-7; TRBD1 is a possible D gene (6 bases). The CDR3 loop spans 13 amino acids. The ends were cut back, 5 bases at V and 2 bases at J, with 10 bases in the middle. Here the CDR3 reads CASSVGTPYEQYF. The CDR3 coding sequence is TGTGCCAGCAGTGTAGGGACACCCTACGAGCAGTACTTC.

This clonotype was observed many times. The rearrangement links TRBV7-2 to TRBJ2-3; possibly TRBD1 for D (6 bases). Trimming cost V 5 bases and J 4 bases, with 13 bases left between them. The CDR3 extends over 14 amino acids. CDR1 and CDR2 (germline): SGHTA, FQGNSA. The CDR3 loop reads CASSPQGPPDTQYF. The CDR3 nucleotides are TGTGCCAGCAGCCCACAGGGTCCCCCAGATACGCAGTATTTT.

In this sample, this clonotype turned up a few times. One junction end does not reproduce the germline sequence, and a read error may be involved. This chain connects TRBV20-1 to TRBJ1-1, with 7 bases lining up with TRBD1. CDR1 and CDR2 (germline): DFQATT, SNEGSKA (reference sequence). The CDR3 spans 13 residues. Here the CDR3 DNA reads TGCAGTGCGAGAGATCTAACTTCAGGGGGGGCTTTCTTT. This codes for CSARDLTSGGAFF.

The chain combines TRBV20-1 with TRBJ2-1; 8 bases are shared with TRBD1. CDR1 and CDR2 from the germline V gene are DFQATT and SNEGSKA (reference sequence). After removal of 6 bases from V and 3 bases from J, the junction contained 4 bases not matched to a gene. The CDR3 is 13 residues long. The chain's CDR3 is CSATGENYNEQFF. CDR3 in DNA: TGCAGTGCGACAGGGGAGAACTACAATGAGCAGTTCTTC.

This sequence joins TRBV20-1 and TRBJ2-5, with D unclear. This CDR3 is built from 11 residues. V gave up 6 bases and J gave up 4 bases, with 9 bases separating them. Germline values: CDR1 DFQATT, CDR2 SNEGSKA (reference sequence). The chain's CDR3 is CSALQLETQYF. Written as DNA, the CDR3 is TGCAGTGCCCTCCAGCTAGAGACCCAGTACTTC.

This clonotype was seen a handful of times. The V and J genes are TRBV20-1 and TRBJ2-7, with 7 bases lining up with TRBD1. This CDR3 has 14 residues. The V segment lost 3 bases and the J segment 4 bases; nucleotides outside the gene matches: 9. Germline V lookup: CDR1 DFQATT, CDR2 SNEGSKA (reference sequence). CDR3 sequence: CSASPIDREYEQYV. The CDR3, as DNA: TGCAGTGCTAGCCCCATCGACAGGGAATACGAGCAGTACGTC.

This clonotype appeared a few times. This rearrangement joins TRBV9 to TRBJ1-6; D possibly corresponds to TRBD1 (6 bases). CDR3 length: 15 residues. Germline V gene sequence: CDR1 SGDLS, CDR2 YYNGEE. V lost 0 bases and J 7 bases, leaving 11 bases between the germline ends. Here the CDR3 reads CASSVDSQGNSPLHF. The CDR3 nucleotides read TGTGCCAGCAGCGTAGATTCGCAGGGGAATTCACCCCTCCACTTT.

The sample holds a few counts of this clonotype. The chain uses TRBV29-1 and TRBJ1-4; 8 nucleotides match TRBD1. Trimming cost V 7 bases and J 8 bases; bases outside gene matches: 6. CDR1 SQVTM and CDR2 ANQGSEA come from the germline V gene. The CDR3 spans 12 residues. The DNA of the CDR3 is TGCAGCGCTGGACAGGGAAGGGAAAAACTGTTTTTT. This translates into CSAGQGREKLFF.

This clonotype turned up a few times. The V gene is TRBV29-1, the J gene TRBJ2-7, with D unresolved. Germline V CDR1 and CDR2: SQVTM, ANQGSEA. V lost 2 bases to trimming and J lost 7 bases, with 12 bases between them. The CDR3 sequence is 12 residues long. CDR3: CSVEKGLGEQYF. CDR3 nucleotide sequence: TGCAGCGTTGAAAAGGGTTTGGGGGAGCAGTACTTC.

CDR3 DNA: TGTGCCAGCAGCGTAGGGACATCGTACGAGCAGTACTTC. Encoded protein: CASSVGTSYEQYF. The gene calls are TRBV9 and TRBJ2-7, with a tentative D call TRBD1 (5 bases). Germline V CDR1 and CDR2: SGDLS, YYNGEE. CDR3 length: 13 amino acids. Trimming pared 0 bases from V and 4 bases from J, leaving 8 bases between.

V usage is TRBV7-6 and J usage is TRBJ2-5; D gene unclear. Trimming removed 4 bases at V and 2 bases at J, with 11 bases between. Germline-derived CDR1 and CDR2 are SGHVS and FNYEAQ. The CDR3 contains 14 residues. CDR3 DNA: TGTGCCAGCAGCTCATGGACGAAACAAGAGACCCAGTACTTC. This gives the protein CASSSWTKQETQYF.

This clonotype has more than one count but fewer than ten. The chain joins TRBV20-1 to TRBJ2-3; D ambiguous. Per the germline V gene, CDR1 is DFQATT and CDR2 is SNEGSKA (reference sequence). The CDR3 spans 16 residues. The V gene lost 2 bases and the J gene lost 4 bases, with 19 bases spanning the gap. The CDR3 here is CSARPNPITGPDTQYF. The CDR3 region has the DNA TGCAGTGCTAGACCTAACCCGATCACCGGCCCAGATACGCAGTATTTT.

The chain recombines TRBV4-2 with TRBJ2-2, with a weak D call TRBD2 (5 bases). Germline V gives CDR1 LGHNA, CDR2 YNFKEQ. CDR3 length equals 16 residues. The ends were cut back, 1 base at V and 0 bases at J, with 9 bases in the middle. The CDR3 DNA is TGTGCCAGCAGCCAAGCGGGGAACACGAACACCGGGGAGCTGTTTTTT. This sequence encodes CASSQAGNTNTGELFF.

This clonotype was observed many times. The chain has TRBV9 and TRBJ2-2; 7 positions match TRBD1. The CDR3 runs 14 residues. Losses at the gene ends were 3 bases for V and 1 base for J; bases not matched to a gene: 0. CDR1 is SGDLS, CDR2 YYNGEE, per germline. The CDR3 region has the DNA TGTGCCAGCAGCGACAGGGGGAACACCGGGGAGCTGTTTTTT. It codes for CASSDRGNTGELFF.

V usage is TRBV12-3 or TRBV12-4 and J usage is TRBJ1-2, with D maybe TRBD1 (6 bases). Trimming stripped 4 bases from V and 4 bases from J, with 10 bases between. The CDR3 contains 13 residues. CDR3 residues: CASSSTTGYGYTF. CDR3 DNA sequence: TGTGCCAGCAGTTCCACGACAGGCTATGGCTACACCTTC.

The chain has TRBV6-2 or TRBV6-3 and TRBJ2-5, with D possibly matching TRBD2 (5 bases). This CDR3 is built from 12 residues. CDR1 is MNHEY and CDR2 is SVGEGT in the germline V gene. Trimming left V 10 bases short and J 5 bases short, with 14 bases between. CDR3 sequence reads: CATAPGEETQYF. The CDR3 DNA is TGTGCCACAGCACCCGGGGAGGAGACCCAGTACTTC.

This clonotype has a handful of counts. J is TRBJ1-1 and V is TRBV12-3 or TRBV12-4; no firm D call. The CDR3 sequence is 13 residues long. Trimming took off 6 bases at V and 1 base at J, with 9 bases between the two ends. The CDR3 DNA is TGTGCCAGCAGCCGGGAGCGGAACACTGAAGCTTTCTTT. Translation: CASSRERNTEAFF.

This clonotype was observed a few times. The genes are TRBV10-3 and TRBJ2-5; possible D gene TRBD2, 6 bases. The CDR3 runs to 14 residues. Germline lookup yields CDR1 ENHRY and CDR2 SYGVKD. Trimming removed 5 bases at V and 1 base at J, with 11 bases between. The CDR3 DNA sequence: TGTGCCATCAGTCCCCGGGACTCCCAAGAGACCCAGTACTTC. Amino acid sequence: CAISPRDSQETQYF.

V gene TRBV9 combines with J gene TRBJ2-7; 8 bases agree with TRBD1. CDR3 length: 15 residues. CDR1 and CDR2 (germline): SGDLS, YYNGEE. V was pared by 3 bases and J by 3 bases, with 8 bases of the junction left unmatched. CDR3: CASSAQTGAGYEQYF. The CDR3 DNA is TGTGCCAGCAGCGCCCAGACAGGGGCAGGCTACGAGCAGTACTTC.

The chain recombines TRBV11-2 with TRBJ1-2, with D perhaps matching TRBD1 (6 bases). The V end was cut by 6 bases, the J end by 4 bases, with 21 bases between. Germline V CDR1 and CDR2: SGHAT, FQNNGV. This CDR3 has 16 residues. The CDR3 sequence is CASRPAMGAYRYGYTF. The CDR3 nucleotides are TGTGCCAGCAGACCAGCTATGGGGGCATACCGCTATGGCTACACCTTC.

The V call is TRBV12-5, the J call TRBJ2-3; D unresolved. The V and J ends lost 6 bases and 5 bases respectively, with 6 bases between them. The CDR3 totals 11 residues. CDR1 LGHNT and CDR2 FRNRAP come from the germline V gene. CDR3 loop: CASGGKDTQYF. The CDR3 nucleotides read TGTGCTAGTGGGGGGAAAGATACGCAGTATTTT.